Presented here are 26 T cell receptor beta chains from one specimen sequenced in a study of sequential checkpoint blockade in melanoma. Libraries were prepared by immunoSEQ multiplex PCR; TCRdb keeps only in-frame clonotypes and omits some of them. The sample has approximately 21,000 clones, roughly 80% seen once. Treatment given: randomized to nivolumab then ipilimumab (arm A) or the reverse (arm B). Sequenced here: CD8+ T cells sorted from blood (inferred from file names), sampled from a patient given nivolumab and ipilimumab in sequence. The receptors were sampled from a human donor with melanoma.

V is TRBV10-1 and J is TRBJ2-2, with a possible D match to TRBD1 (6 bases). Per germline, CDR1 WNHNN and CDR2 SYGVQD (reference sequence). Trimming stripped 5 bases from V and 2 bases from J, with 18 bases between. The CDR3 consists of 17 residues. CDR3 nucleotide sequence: TGCGCCAGCAGTCGTTACACCGGGACAAGAAACACCGGGGAGCTGTTTTTT. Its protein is CASSRYTGTRNTGELFF.

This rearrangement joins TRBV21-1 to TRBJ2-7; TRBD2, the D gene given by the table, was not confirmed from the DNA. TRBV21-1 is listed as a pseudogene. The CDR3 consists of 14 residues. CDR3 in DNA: TGTGCCGGGACTCATACTGACAGAGTCTACGAGCAGTACTTC. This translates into CAGTHTDRVYEQYF.

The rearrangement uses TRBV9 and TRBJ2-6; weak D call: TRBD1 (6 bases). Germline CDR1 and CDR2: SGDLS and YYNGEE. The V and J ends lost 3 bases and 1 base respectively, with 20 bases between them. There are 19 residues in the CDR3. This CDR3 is CASSAAVTGLWSGANVLTF. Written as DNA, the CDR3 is TGTGCCAGCAGCGCGGCGGTGACAGGCCTCTGGTCTGGGGCCAACGTCCTGACTTTC.

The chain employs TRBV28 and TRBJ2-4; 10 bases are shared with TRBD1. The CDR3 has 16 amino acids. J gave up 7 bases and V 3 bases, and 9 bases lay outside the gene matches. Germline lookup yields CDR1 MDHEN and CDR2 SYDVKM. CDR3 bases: TGTGCCAGCAGTTTCCCCAGACAGGGGGCGCAGAACATTCAGTACTTC. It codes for CASSFPRQGAQNIQYF.

CDR3 DNA sequence: TGTGCCACCAGCAGAGATCTAGGGGGCTTGGGTGGCTACACCTTC. This sequence encodes CATSRDLGGLGGYTF. The chain is built from TRBV15 and TRBJ1-2; 7 bases are shared with TRBD1. This CDR3 is built from 15 residues. J lost 7 bases, V lost 0 bases, and 8 bases had no gene match. The germline V gene encodes CDR1 LNHNV and CDR2 YYDKDF (reference sequence). The entire variable domain, with the rest obtained from reference TRBV15 and TRBJ1-2, is as follows: DAMVIQNPRYQVTQFGKPVTLSCSQTLNHNVMYWYQQKSSQAPKLLFHYYDKDFNNEADTPDNFQSRRPNTSFCFLDIRSPGLGDTAMYLCATSRDLGGLGGYTFGSGTRLTVV.

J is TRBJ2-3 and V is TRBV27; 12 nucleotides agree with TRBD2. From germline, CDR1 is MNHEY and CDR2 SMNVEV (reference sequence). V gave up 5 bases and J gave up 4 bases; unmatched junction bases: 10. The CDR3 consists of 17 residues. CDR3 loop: CASSRLLAGGPADTQYF. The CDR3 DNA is TGTGCCAGCAGTCGACTCCTAGCGGGAGGGCCGGCAGATACGCAGTATTTT.

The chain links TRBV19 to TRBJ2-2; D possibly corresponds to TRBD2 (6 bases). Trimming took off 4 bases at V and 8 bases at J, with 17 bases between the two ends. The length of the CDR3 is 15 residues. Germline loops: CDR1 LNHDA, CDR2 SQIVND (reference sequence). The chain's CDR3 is CASSRRPTRGGELFF. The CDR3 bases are TGTGCCAGTAGTAGGCGGCCGACCCGGGGGGGGGAGCTGTTTTTT.

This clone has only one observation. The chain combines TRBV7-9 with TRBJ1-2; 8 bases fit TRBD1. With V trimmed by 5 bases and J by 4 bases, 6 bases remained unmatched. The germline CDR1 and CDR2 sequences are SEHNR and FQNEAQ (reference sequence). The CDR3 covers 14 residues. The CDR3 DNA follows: TGTGCCAGCAGCCAAGGCGGGACAGGCTATGGCTACACCTTC. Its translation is CASSQGGTGYGYTF.

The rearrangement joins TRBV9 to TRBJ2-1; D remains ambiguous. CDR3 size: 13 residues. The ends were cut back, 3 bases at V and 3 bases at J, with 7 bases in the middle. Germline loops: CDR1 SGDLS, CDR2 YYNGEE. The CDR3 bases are TGTGCCAGCAGCGCAACTGTCTACAATGAGCAGTTCTTC. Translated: CASSATVYNEQFF.

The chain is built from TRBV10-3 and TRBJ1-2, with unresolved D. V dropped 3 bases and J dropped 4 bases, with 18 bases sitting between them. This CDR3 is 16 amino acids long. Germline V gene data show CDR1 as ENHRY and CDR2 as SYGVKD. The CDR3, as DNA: TGTGCCATCAGTGATTTGCTCTCGGTACAGATCTATGGCTACACCTTC. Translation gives CAISDLLSVQIYGYTF.

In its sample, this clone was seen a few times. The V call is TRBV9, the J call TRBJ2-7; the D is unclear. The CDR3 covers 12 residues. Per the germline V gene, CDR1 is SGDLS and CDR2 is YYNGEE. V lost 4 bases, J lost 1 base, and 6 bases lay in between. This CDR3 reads CASSSLSYEQYF. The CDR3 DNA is TGTGCCAGCAGCTCCCTTTCCTACGAGCAGTACTTC.

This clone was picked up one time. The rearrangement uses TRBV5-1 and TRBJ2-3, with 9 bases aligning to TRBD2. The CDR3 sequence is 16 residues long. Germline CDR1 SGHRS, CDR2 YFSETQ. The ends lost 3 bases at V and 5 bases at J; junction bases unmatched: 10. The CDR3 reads CASSWDLAGALDTQYF. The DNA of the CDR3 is TGCGCCAGCAGCTGGGACTTAGCGGGAGCTCTAGATACGCAGTATTTT. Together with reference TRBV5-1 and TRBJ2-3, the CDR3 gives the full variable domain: KAGVTQTPRYLIKTRGQQVTLSCSPISGHRSVSWYQQTPGQGLQFLFEYFSETQRNKGNFPGRFSGRQFSNSRSEMNVSTLELGDSALYLCASSWDLAGALDTQYFGPGTRLTVL.

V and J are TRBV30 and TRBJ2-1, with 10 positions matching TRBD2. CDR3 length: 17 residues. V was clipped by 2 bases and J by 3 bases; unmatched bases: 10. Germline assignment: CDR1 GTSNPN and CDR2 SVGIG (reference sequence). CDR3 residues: CAWSNLAGEYDYNEQFF. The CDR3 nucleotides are TGTGCCTGGAGTAACCTAGCGGGAGAATATGACTACAATGAGCAGTTCTTC.

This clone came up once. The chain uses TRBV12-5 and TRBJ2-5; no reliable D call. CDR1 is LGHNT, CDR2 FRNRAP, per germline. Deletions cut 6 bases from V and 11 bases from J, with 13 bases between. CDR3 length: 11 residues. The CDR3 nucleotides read TGTGCTAGTGGCCTTCGACCGGAGCAGTACTTC. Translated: CASGLRPEQYF.

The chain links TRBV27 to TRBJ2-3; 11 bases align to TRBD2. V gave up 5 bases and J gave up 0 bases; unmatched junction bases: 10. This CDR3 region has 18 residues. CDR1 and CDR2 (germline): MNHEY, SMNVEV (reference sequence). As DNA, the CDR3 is TGTGCCAGCAGTCTAGCGGGGGGTCAAGTGATCAGCACAGATACGCAGTATTTT. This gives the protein CASSLAGGQVISTDTQYF.

CDR3 nucleotide sequence: TGTGCCTGGAGTGGGGGACAGGACCTTAACACCGGGGAGCTGTTTTTT. As protein: CAWSGGQDLNTGELFF. The chain carries TRBV30 and TRBJ2-2, with 8 bases matching TRBD1. The CDR3 is made up of 16 amino acids. The V segment lost 1 base and the J segment 2 bases; nucleotides outside the gene matches: 6. Germline-derived CDR1 and CDR2 are GTSNPN and SVGIG (reference sequence).

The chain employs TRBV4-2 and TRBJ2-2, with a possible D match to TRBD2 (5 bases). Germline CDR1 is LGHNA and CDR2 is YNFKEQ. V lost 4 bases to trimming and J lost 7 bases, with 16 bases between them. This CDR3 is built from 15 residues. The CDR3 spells CASSRPMNRDGELFF. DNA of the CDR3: TGTGCCAGCAGCCGACCTATGAACCGGGACGGGGAGCTGTTTTTT.

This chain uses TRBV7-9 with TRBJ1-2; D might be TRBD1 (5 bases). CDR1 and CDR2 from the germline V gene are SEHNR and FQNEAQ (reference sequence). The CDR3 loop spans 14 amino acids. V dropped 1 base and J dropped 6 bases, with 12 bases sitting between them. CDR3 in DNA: TGTGCCAGCAGCTTAGGTTCAGGGAAGAATGGCTACACCTTC. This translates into CASSLGSGKNGYTF.

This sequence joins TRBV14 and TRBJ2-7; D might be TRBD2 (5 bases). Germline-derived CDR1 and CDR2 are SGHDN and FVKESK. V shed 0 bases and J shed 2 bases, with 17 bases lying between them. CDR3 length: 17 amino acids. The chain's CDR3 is CASSQDLPGSVPYEQYF. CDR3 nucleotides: TGTGCCAGCAGCCAAGATCTCCCGGGGTCTGTTCCCTACGAGCAGTACTTC. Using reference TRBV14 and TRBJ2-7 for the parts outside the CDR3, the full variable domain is EAGVTQFPSHSVIEKGQTVTLRCDPISGHDNLYWYRRVMGKEIKFLLHFVKESKQDESGMPNNRFLAERTGGTYSTLKVQPAELEDSGVYFCASSQDLPGSVPYEQYFGPGTRLTVT.

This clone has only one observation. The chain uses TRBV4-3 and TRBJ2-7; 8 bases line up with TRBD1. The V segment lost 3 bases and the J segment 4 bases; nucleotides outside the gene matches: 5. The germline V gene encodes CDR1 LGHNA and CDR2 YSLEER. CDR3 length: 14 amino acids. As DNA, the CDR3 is TGCGCCAGCAGCCAGGACAGGGTGAGGTACGAGCAGTACTTC. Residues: CASSQDRVRYEQYF.

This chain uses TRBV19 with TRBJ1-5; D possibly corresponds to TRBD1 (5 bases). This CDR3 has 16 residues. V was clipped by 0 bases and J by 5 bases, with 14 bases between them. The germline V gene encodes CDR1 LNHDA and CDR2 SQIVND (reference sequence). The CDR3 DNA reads TGTGCCAGTAGTATAGATGGCTTGGGGGGTGATCAGCCCCAGCATTTT. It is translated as CASSIDGLGGDQPQHF.

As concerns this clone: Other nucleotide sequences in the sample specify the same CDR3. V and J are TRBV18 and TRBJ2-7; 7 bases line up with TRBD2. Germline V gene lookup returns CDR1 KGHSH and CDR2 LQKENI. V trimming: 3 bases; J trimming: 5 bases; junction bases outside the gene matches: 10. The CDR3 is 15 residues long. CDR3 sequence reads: CASSPPGGMDHEQYF. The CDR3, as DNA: TGTGCCAGCTCACCGCCGGGAGGAATGGACCACGAGCAGTACTTC. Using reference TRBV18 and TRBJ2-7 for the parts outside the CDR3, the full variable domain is NAGVMQNPRHLVRRRGQEARLRCSPMKGHSHVYWYRQLPEEGLKFMVYLQKENIIDESGMPKERFSAEFPKEGPSILRIQQVVRGDSAAYFCASSPPGGMDHEQYFGPGTRLTVT.

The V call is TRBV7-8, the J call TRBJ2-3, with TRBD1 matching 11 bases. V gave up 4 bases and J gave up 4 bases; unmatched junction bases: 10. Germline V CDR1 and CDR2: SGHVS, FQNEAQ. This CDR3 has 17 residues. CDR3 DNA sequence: TGTGCCAGCAGCTCGGGCGTACAGGGACAGGGGGCAGATACGCAGTATTTT. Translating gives CASSSGVQGQGADTQYF.

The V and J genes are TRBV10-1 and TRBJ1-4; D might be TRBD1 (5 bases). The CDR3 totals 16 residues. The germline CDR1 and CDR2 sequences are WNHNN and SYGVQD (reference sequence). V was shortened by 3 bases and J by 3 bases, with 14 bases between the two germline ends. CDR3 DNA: TGCGCCAGCAGTGAAGCTGGGGGGGGATCTAATGAAAAACTGTTTTTT. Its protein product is CASSEAGGGSNEKLFF.

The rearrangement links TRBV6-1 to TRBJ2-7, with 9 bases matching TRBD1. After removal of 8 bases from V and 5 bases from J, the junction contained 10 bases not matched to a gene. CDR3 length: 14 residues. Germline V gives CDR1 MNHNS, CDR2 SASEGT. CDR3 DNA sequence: TGTGCCAGCCAAACCGGGACAGGGTTTGACGAGCAGTACTTC. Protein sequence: CASQTGTGFDEQYF.

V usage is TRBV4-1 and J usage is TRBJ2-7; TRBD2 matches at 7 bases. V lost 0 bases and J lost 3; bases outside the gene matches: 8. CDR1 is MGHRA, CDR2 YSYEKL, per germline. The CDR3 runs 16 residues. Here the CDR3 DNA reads TGCGCCAGCAGCCAAGAACGGGGAGGGGTCAGCTACGAGCAGTACTTC. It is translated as CASSQERGGVSYEQYF.